These T cell receptor beta chains were read from a single sample in a study of T cells after yellow fever vaccination. Via MiXCR, TCRdb re-called the 5' RACE reads, giving one row per CDR3 protein. The repertoire includes around 250,000 distinct CDR3 sequences, less than 8.5% of them detected once, and roughly 0.86% sits in the top ten. The sequences come from CD4+ T cells sorted from PBMCs, collected 15 days after the yellow fever booster vaccination. The source is a man aged 25 to 40 who received the YFV17D yellow fever vaccine. The CDR3 runs from the conserved cysteine through the conserved F or W. A D gene is named only where the DNA matches it firmly. Size is stated for part of the rows, as once, few or many counts, or as a class when the clone is expanded.

d_call | j_call | v_call | clone_size | cdr3_aa | cdr3_nt
NA | TRBJ2-1 | TRBV7-2 | many | CASSIGFQGGPRNEQFF | TGTGCCAGCAGCATCGGCTTTCAGGGTGGTCCTAGAAATGAGCAGTTCTTC
NA | TRBJ1-1 | TRBV27 | few | CASSPTGRTEAFF | TGTGCCAGCAGCCCCACAGGGAGGACTGAAGCTTTCTTT
TRBD1 | TRBJ2-7 | TRBV19 | many | CASSETGGYEQYF | TGTGCCAGTAGTGAGACAGGGGGCTACGAGCAGTACTTC
NA | TRBJ2-3 | TRBV6-1 | NA | CATLPPVGTDTQYF | TGTGCCACCCTACCCCCGGTGGGCACAGATACGCAGTATTTT
NA | TRBJ2-5 | TRBV7-2 | many | CASSLGVFETQYF | TGTGCCAGCAGCTTAGGAGTTTTTGAGACCCAGTACTTC
TRBD2 | TRBJ2-1 | TRBV20-1 | many | CSARGLTSGRDFSYNEQFF | TGCAGTGCTAGAGGTCTTACTAGCGGGAGGGATTTCTCCTACAATGAGCAGTTCTTC
TRBD2 | TRBJ2-3 | TRBV7-8 | NA | CASSLGGRWADTQYF | TGTGCCAGCAGCTTAGGCGGGAGATGGGCAGATACGCAGTATTTT
TRBD2 | TRBJ2-1 | TRBV5-6 | few | CASSIPGLVLNEQFF | TGTGCCAGCAGCATTCCGGGACTAGTGCTCAATGAGCAGTTCTTC
NA | TRBJ1-3 | TRBV20-1 | few | CSARHGFSGNTIYF | TGCAGTGCTAGGCACGGGTTCTCTGGAAACACCATATATTTT
TRBD2 | TRBJ2-3 | TRBV7-9 | few | CASSLGVTSGTDTQYF | TGTGCCAGCAGCTTAGGTGTGACTAGCGGGACAGATACGCAGTATTTT
NA | TRBJ1-5 | TRBV20-1 | many | CSAPEGGSNQPQHF | TGCAGTGCCCCGGAGGGGGGGAGCAATCAGCCCCAGCATTTT
TRBD2 | TRBJ2-5 | TRBV20-1 | many | CSARAGGNRETQYF | TGCAGTGCTCGGGCGGGAGGCAATCGGGAGACCCAGTACTTC
NA | TRBJ2-5 | TRBV5-5 | many | CASSFPKTGAQTQETQYF | TGTGCCAGCAGCTTCCCAAAGACCGGAGCCCAGACCCAAGAGACCCAGTACTTC
TRBD1 | TRBJ1-1 | TRBV5-1 | many | CASSPTGPNTEAFF | TGCGCCAGCAGCCCGACAGGGCCGAACACTGAAGCTTTCTTT
TRBD2 | TRBJ2-5 | TRBV20-1 | NA | CSARDFGLAGGETQNF | TGCAGTGCTAGAGATTTCGGACTAGCGGGAGGAGAGACCCAGAACTTC
NA | TRBJ2-5 | TRBV7-6 | many | CASSPITGAQETQYF | TGTGCCAGCAGCCCTATAACCGGGGCCCAAGAGACCCAGTACTTC
TRBD1 | TRBJ2-7 | TRBV18 | NA | CASSLQDRGKYF | TGTGCCAGCTCACTTCAGGACAGGGGGAAGTACTTC
NA | TRBJ2-1 | TRBV4-3 | many | CASSSINTYNEQFF | TGCGCCAGCAGCTCGATAAACACCTACAATGAGCAGTTCTTC
TRBD2 | TRBJ2-7 | TRBV12-3/TRBV12-4 | NA | CASSLDSGTYEQYF | TGTGCCAGCAGTTTAGATAGCGGGACCTACGAGCAGTACTTC
NA | TRBJ1-4 | TRBV27 | few | CASRRGRTEKLFF | TGTGCCAGCCGTCGGGGGCGAACCGAAAAACTGTTTTTT
NA | TRBJ2-2 | TRBV7-2 | NA | CASSLKATGELFF | TGTGCCAGCAGCTTAAAGGCGACCGGGGAGCTGTTTTTT
NA | TRBJ2-6 | TRBV7-2 | few | CASSLARANVLTF | TGTGCCAGCAGCCTGGCTAGGGCCAACGTCCTGACTTTC
NA | TRBJ2-7 | TRBV3-1 | few | CASSQLGNEQYF | TGTGCCAGCAGCCAACTTGGGAACGAGCAGTACTTC
TRBD2 | TRBJ2-7 | TRBV7-8 | few | CASSFSGRTVQARSYEQYF | TGTGCCAGCAGCTTTAGCGGGAGAACCGTCCAAGCCCGTTCCTACGAGCAGTACTTC
TRBD1 | TRBJ1-5 | TRBV11-2 | few | CASSLAGGSSNQPQHF | TGTGCCAGCAGCTTGGCAGGGGGCTCGAGCAATCAGCCCCAGCATTTT
NA | TRBJ1-2 | TRBV20-1 | NA | CSGAGTDGYTF | TGCAGTGGGGCGGGGACGGATGGCTACACCTTC
NA | TRBJ1-2 | TRBV6-5 | NA | CASSSQGYGYTF | TGTGCCAGCAGTTCCCAGGGTTATGGCTACACCTTC
NA | TRBJ2-1 | TRBV12-3/TRBV12-4 | many | CASSFYYNEQFF | TGTGCCAGCAGTTTTTATTACAATGAGCAGTTCTTC
TRBD2 | TRBJ2-5 | TRBV7-6 | NA | CASTQRPGLAEETQYF | TGTGCCAGCACCCAACGGCCAGGACTAGCAGAAGAGACCCAGTACTTC
TRBD1 | TRBJ1-1 | TRBV7-2 | few | CASTKDRAETPNF | TGTGCCAGCACCAAAGACAGGGCCGAAACCCCTAACTTT
TRBD2 | TRBJ2-2 | TRBV28 | few | CASILAGGAELFF | TGTGCCAGCATTCTAGCGGGAGGTGCGGAGCTGTTTTTT
TRBD2 | TRBJ2-3 | TRBV7-2 | many | CASSTGSGVITDTQYF | TGTGCCAGCAGCACCGGTAGCGGGGTTATCACAGATACGCAGTATTTT
TRBD1 | TRBJ1-5 | TRBV27 | many | CASSSTGGYSNQPQHF | TGTGCCAGCAGTTCCACAGGGGGTTATAGCAATCAGCCCCAGCATTTT
NA | TRBJ2-3 | TRBV7-2 | NA | CASSLWRAQRGDTQYF | TGTGCCAGCAGCTTATGGCGGGCCCAGAGGGGAGATACGCAGTATTTT
TRBD2 | TRBJ2-4 | TRBV7-2 | few | CASSLGDYGNIQYF | TGTGCCAGCAGCTTAGGGGACTATGGAAACATTCAGTACTTC
NA | TRBJ2-1 | TRBV7-9 | many | CASSLPGNEQFF | TGTGCCAGCAGCCTACCGGGCAATGAGCAGTTCTTC
TRBD2 | TRBJ2-1 | TRBV5-6 | few | CASSLGGRGDNEQFF | TGTGCCAGCAGCTTGGGCGGGAGGGGTGACAATGAGCAGTTCTTC
NA | TRBJ2-4 | TRBV20-1 | few | CSAEPAGGGLQYF | TGCAGTGCCGAGCCGGCCGGAGGAGGCCTTCAGTACTTC
NA | TRBJ2-1 | TRBV28 | many | CASSSYSAHSYNEQFF | TGTGCCAGCAGTTCATATAGCGCACACTCCTACAATGAGCAGTTCTTC
TRBD2 | TRBJ2-1 | TRBV2 | few | CASKWLAGSNEQFF | TGTGCCAGCAAATGGCTAGCGGGGAGCAATGAGCAGTTCTTC
TRBD1 | TRBJ1-6 | TRBV20-1 | NA | CSASGTANSPLHF | TGCAGTGCCAGCGGGACAGCCAATTCACCCCTCCACTTT
TRBD2 | TRBJ2-5 | TRBV20-1 | few | CSATSGKETQYF | TGCAGTGCTACCAGCGGGAAAGAGACCCAGTACTTC
TRBD1 | TRBJ1-3 | TRBV10-2 | NA | CASRTGGAGNTIYF | TGCGCCAGCAGGACAGGGGGAGCTGGAAACACCATATATTTT
TRBD2 | TRBJ2-7 | TRBV29-1 | few | CSVATNRAGGPNEQYF | TGCAGCGTTGCTACGAACCGTGCGGGAGGGCCTAACGAGCAGTACTTC
NA | TRBJ1-5 | TRBV5-5 | NA | CASSLAGVGNQPQHF | TGTGCCAGCAGCTTGGCCGGGGTGGGCAATCAGCCCCAGCATTTT
NA | TRBJ1-2 | TRBV7-2 | few | CASSIQRGWFYGYTF | TGTGCCAGCAGCATCCAGAGGGGCTGGTTCTATGGCTACACCTTC
TRBD1 | TRBJ1-1 | TRBV29-1 | NA | CSANRGADTEAFF | TGCAGCGCCAACAGGGGAGCGGACACTGAAGCTTTCTTT
NA | TRBJ2-7 | TRBV12-3/TRBV12-4 | NA | CASGKGHSSYEQYF | TGTGCCAGCGGTAAGGGACACAGCTCCTACGAGCAGTACTTC
TRBD1 | TRBJ1-1 | TRBV5-1 | many | CASSLGGQMNTEAFF | TGCGCCAGCAGCTTGGGGGGACAGATGAACACTGAAGCTTTCTTT
TRBD1 | TRBJ1-5 | TRBV20-1 | few | CSARRDSPNQPQHF | TGCAGTGCTAGAAGGGACAGCCCCAATCAGCCCCAGCATTTT
NA | TRBJ1-2 | TRBV15 | many | CATSRDLNYGYTF | TGTGCCACCAGCAGAGATCTAAACTATGGCTACACCTTC
TRBD1 | TRBJ2-2 | TRBV6-2/TRBV6-3 | few | CASSNRQGPGELFF | TGTGCCAGCAGTAATAGACAGGGTCCCGGGGAGCTGTTTTTT
NA | TRBJ1-1 | TRBV28 | many | CASSVIGAGNTEAFF | TGTGCCAGCAGTGTTATAGGGGCCGGGAACACTGAAGCTTTCTTT
TRBD1 | TRBJ1-6 | TRBV7-8 | NA | CASSSRGLYNSPLHF | TGTGCCAGCAGCTCCAGGGGGCTGTATAATTCACCCCTCCACTTT
NA | TRBJ1-5 | TRBV7-2 | NA | CASSLAMGKHNQPQHF | TGTGCCAGCAGCTTAGCGATGGGGAAGCACAATCAGCCCCAGCATTTT
TRBD2 | TRBJ2-2 | TRBV4-2 | NA | CASSPQPSGTSGPANTGELFF | TGTGCCAGCAGCCCCCAACCATCCGGGACTAGCGGTCCCGCGAACACCGGGGAGCTGTTTTTT
NA | TRBJ1-1 | TRBV20-1 | many | CSARQPNTEAFF | TGCAGTGCTAGACAGCCTAACACTGAAGCTTTCTTT
TRBD2 | TRBJ2-7 | TRBV20-1 | few | CSATGLAAPLQYF | TGCAGTGCTACGGGACTAGCGGCTCCTCTGCAGTACTTC